Shown below are 17 T cell receptor beta chains from a single sample sequenced in a study of T cell responses to AZD1222 COVID-19 vaccine. Only in-frame clones appear in the TCRdb table, and some are missing; sequencing was by immunoSEQ multiplex PCR. The sample lists 70,000 or so clones, roughly 84% occurring once. Sequenced material: peripheral blood, taken on day 0 of AZD1222 vaccination. These TCRs come from an adult in good health.

The rearrangement links TRBV4-1 to TRBJ1-6; no clear D gene. Germline CDR1 reads MGHRA; CDR2 reads YSYEKL. The V end was cut by 1 base, the J end by 11 bases, with 12 bases between. The CDR3 covers 14 residues. The CDR3 DNA sequence: TGCGCCAGCAGCCAAGTTGAGCTTATTACACCCCTCCACTTT. The encoded protein is CASSQVELITPLHF.

In its sample, this clone was seen a few times. J is TRBJ1-6 and V is TRBV10-2, with D possibly matching TRBD1 (5 bases). Germline lookup yields CDR1 WSHSY and CDR2 SAAADI. V lost 2 bases to trimming and J lost 9 bases, with 20 bases between them. CDR3 length: 17 residues. The CDR3, as DNA: TGCGCCAGCAGTGAGGACGGAGGGCCGCAGGGAGGTTCACCCCTCCACTTT. It yields the protein CASSEDGGPQGGSPLHF.

The chain carries TRBV7-3 and TRBJ2-2; a weak D match, TRBD2 (5 bases). Germline V gene sequence: CDR1 SGHTA, CDR2 FQGTGA. This CDR3 has 13 amino acids. V lost 4 bases to trimming and J lost 6 bases, with 9 bases between them. The CDR3 loop reads CASSSSGAGELFF. In DNA, the CDR3 is TGTGCCAGCAGCTCGAGCGGCGCCGGGGAGCTGTTTTTT.

The chain is built from TRBV29-1 and TRBJ1-1, with no clear D. V was pared by 4 bases and J by 1 base, with 7 bases between. CDR1 SQVTM and CDR2 ANQGSEA come from the germline V gene. This CDR3 spans 12 amino acids. The CDR3 region is CSVAGRNTEAFF. Here the CDR3 DNA reads TGCAGCGTTGCCGGCAGGAACACTGAAGCTTTCTTT.

The chain is built from TRBV14 and TRBJ2-7; the D gene is possibly TRBD2 (6 bases). Germline-derived CDR1 and CDR2 are SGHDN and FVKESK. CDR3 size: 15 residues. V was clipped by 2 bases and J by 0 bases, with 11 bases between them. The CDR3 here is CASSQRAGYSYEQYF. The CDR3 DNA is TGTGCCAGCAGCCAAAGGGCGGGGTACTCCTACGAGCAGTACTTC.

J is TRBJ1-6 and V is TRBV18, with 10 bases matching TRBD1. The CDR3 runs to 18 residues. The J segment lost 9 bases and the V segment lost 0 bases, leaving 11 bases of the junction unmatched. In germline, CDR1 is KGHSH, CDR2 LQKENI. CDR3 residues: CASSPPCGTGEICSPLHF. In nucleotides, the CDR3 is TGTGCCAGCTCACCACCCTGTGGGACAGGGGAGATTTGTTCACCCCTCCACTTT. The full variable domain, rest sourced from reference TRBV18 and TRBJ1-6, is NAGVMQNPRHLVRRRGQEARLRCSPMKGHSHVYWYRQLPEEGLKFMVYLQKENIIDESGMPKERFSAEFPKEGPSILRIQQVVRGDSAAYFCASSPPCGTGEICSPLHFGNGTRLTVT.

The chain recombines TRBV2 with TRBJ1-2; D remains ambiguous. Deletions cut 6 bases from V and 3 bases from J, with 5 bases between. This CDR3 comprises 11 residues. The germline V gene encodes CDR1 SNHLY and CDR2 FYNNEI. CDR3 sequence reads: CASRGDYGYTF. CDR3 bases: TGTGCCAGCAGAGGCGACTATGGCTACACCTTC.

This sequence joins TRBV5-1 and TRBJ2-1, with 11 bases matching TRBD2. From germline, CDR1 is SGHRS and CDR2 YFSETQ. Germline trimming cut 0 bases from V and 8 bases from J; bases unmatched to any gene: 7. This CDR3 is 16 amino acids long. CDR3 sequence reads: CASSLGSSGGLDEQFF. As DNA, the CDR3 is TGCGCCAGCAGCTTGGGGTCTAGCGGGGGGCTCGATGAGCAGTTCTTC.

This clone appeared a few times. The chain employs TRBV2 and TRBJ2-3; TRBD1 aligns across 8 bases. The length of the CDR3 is 16 residues. V gave up 7 bases and J gave up 1 base; unmatched junction bases: 10. Germline V gives CDR1 SNHLY, CDR2 FYNNEI. Here the CDR3 reads CASTTTPGQGTDTQYF. The CDR3 DNA reads as TGTGCCAGCACAACTACCCCGGGACAGGGCACAGATACGCAGTATTTT.

J is TRBJ1-1 and V is TRBV29-1; D call uncertain. Germline V lookup: CDR1 SQVTM, CDR2 ANQGSEA. The CDR3 is 11 amino acids. V lost 7 bases and J 4 bases, leaving 10 bases between the germline ends. The CDR3 DNA follows: TGCAGCGCACTCATCGGCACTGAAGCTTTCTTT. Its protein is CSALIGTEAFF.

The chain recombines TRBV7-6 with TRBJ1-1, with D tentatively TRBD1 (6 bases). This CDR3 spans 14 amino acids. Germline V gene lookup returns CDR1 SGHVS and CDR2 FNYEAQ. The V and J ends lost 5 bases and 0 bases respectively, with 10 bases between them. The CDR3 loop reads CASSRTGLNTEAFF. The CDR3 nucleotides are TGTGCCAGCAGCCGAACAGGGCTGAACACTGAAGCTTTCTTT. The whole variable domain, filled in from reference TRBV7-6 and TRBJ1-1, reads GAGVSQSPRYKVTKRGQDVALRCDPISGHVSLYWYRQALGQGPEFLTYFNYEAQQDKSGLPNDRFSAERPEGSISTLTIQRTEQRDSAMYRCASSRTGLNTEAFFGQGTRLTVV.

V and J are TRBV7-9 and TRBJ1-2; D remains ambiguous. V lost 3 bases to trimming and J lost 1 base, with 9 bases between them. The CDR3 covers 14 residues. CDR1 is SEHNR and CDR2 is FQNEAQ in the germline V gene (reference sequence). CDR3 amino acids: CASSFGGINYGYTF. In nucleotides, the CDR3 is TGTGCCAGCAGCTTTGGAGGAATTAACTATGGCTACACCTTC.

The genes are TRBV6-2 or TRBV6-3 and TRBJ2-3; D unresolved. The CDR3 consists of 16 residues. V lost 3 bases to trimming and J lost 0 bases, with 13 bases between them. Germline V CDR1 and CDR2: MNHEY, SVGEGT. The CDR3 loop is CASSYLVHPSTDTQYF. The DNA for the CDR3 is TGTGCCAGCAGTTATTTAGTGCACCCTAGCACAGATACGCAGTATTTT.

This chain uses TRBV14 with TRBJ2-5; no firm D call. The V end was cut by 4 bases, the J end by 2 bases, with 5 bases between. The CDR3 has 12 residues. Germline CDR1 and CDR2: SGHDN and FVKESK. The CDR3 is CASSPNQETQYF. The CDR3 DNA follows: TGTGCCAGCAGCCCGAATCAAGAGACCCAGTACTTC.

The rearrangement uses TRBV6-1 and TRBJ2-2, with TRBD2 matching 12 bases. Looked up from germline, CDR1 is MNHNS and CDR2 is SASEGT. The CDR3 has 16 amino acids. The trim removed 2 bases at V and 7 bases at J, leaving 5 bases unmatched. The CDR3 DNA reads as TGTGCCAGCAGTGAACCTAGCGGGGGGGCCGACGGGGAGCTGTTTTTT. Translated, it gives CASSEPSGGADGELFF.

The chain recombines TRBV5-4 with TRBJ2-1; weak D call: TRBD2 (5 bases). The V end was cut by 3 bases, the J end by 6 bases, with 10 bases between. In germline, CDR1 is SGHNT, CDR2 YYREEE (reference sequence). The CDR3 totals 13 residues. CDR3 sequence reads: CASSSDSVNEQFF. The CDR3 DNA follows: TGTGCCAGCAGCTCGGACTCTGTCAATGAGCAGTTCTTC.

The gene calls are TRBV30 and TRBJ2-7; the match to TRBD1 covers 10 bases. Looked up from germline, CDR1 is GTSNPN and CDR2 is SVGIG (reference sequence). Trimming removed 2 bases from V and 2 bases from J; junction bases left unmatched: 3. The CDR3 extends over 14 amino acids. CDR3: CAWSFGTGAYEQYF. In DNA, the CDR3 is TGTGCCTGGAGTTTTGGGACAGGGGCCTACGAGCAGTACTTC.